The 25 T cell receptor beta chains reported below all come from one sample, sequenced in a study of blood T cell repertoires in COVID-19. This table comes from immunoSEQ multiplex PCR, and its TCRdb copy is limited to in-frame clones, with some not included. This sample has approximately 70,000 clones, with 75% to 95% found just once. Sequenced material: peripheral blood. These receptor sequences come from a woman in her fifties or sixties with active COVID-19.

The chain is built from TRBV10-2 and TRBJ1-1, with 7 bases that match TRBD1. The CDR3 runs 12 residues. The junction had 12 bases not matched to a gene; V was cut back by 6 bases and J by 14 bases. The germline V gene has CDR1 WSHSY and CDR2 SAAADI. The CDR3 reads CASRGQTGNTFF. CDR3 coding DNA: TGCGCCAGCAGGGGGCAGACAGGGAACACCTTCTTT.

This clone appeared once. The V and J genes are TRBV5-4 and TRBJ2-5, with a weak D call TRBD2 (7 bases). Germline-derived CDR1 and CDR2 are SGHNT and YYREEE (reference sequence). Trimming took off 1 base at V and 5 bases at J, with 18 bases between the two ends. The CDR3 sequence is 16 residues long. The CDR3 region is CASSLLGGGPGETQYF. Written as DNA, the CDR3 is TGTGCCAGCAGCTTGTTAGGGGGAGGGCCGGGCGAGACCCAGTACTTC.

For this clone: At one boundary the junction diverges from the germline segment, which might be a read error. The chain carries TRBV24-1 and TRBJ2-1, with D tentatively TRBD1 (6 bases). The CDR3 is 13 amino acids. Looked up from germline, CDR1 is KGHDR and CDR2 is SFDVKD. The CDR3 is CATSDLDRHERFF. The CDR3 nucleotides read TGTGCCACCAGTGATTTGGACAGGCATGAGCGGTTCTTC.

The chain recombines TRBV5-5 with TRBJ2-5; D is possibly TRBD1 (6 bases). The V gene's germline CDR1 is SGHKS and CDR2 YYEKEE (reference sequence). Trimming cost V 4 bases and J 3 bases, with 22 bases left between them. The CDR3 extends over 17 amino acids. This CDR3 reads CASSLYGQIGSKETQYF. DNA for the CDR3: TGTGCCAGCAGCCTATATGGACAGATTGGGTCAAAAGAGACCCAGTACTTC.

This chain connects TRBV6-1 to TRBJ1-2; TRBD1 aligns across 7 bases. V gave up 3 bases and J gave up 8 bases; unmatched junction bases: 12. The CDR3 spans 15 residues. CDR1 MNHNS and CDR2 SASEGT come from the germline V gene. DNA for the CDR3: TGTGCCAGCAGTGAGAGCCAGGGGGTATTAGGAGGCTACACCTTC. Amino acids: CASSESQGVLGGYTF.

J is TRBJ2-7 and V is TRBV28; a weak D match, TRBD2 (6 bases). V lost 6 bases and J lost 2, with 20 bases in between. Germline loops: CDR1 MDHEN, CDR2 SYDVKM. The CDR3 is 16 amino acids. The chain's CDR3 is CASRSPGEVGTYEQYF. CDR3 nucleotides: TGTGCCAGCAGGTCCCCCGGGGAGGTGGGGACCTACGAGCAGTACTTC.

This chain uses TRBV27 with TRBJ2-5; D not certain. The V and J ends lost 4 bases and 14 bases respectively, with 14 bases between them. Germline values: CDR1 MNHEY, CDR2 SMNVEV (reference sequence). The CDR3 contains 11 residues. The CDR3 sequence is CASSSTPTSYF. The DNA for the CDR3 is TGTGCCAGCAGTTCTACCCCTACGTCCTACTTC.

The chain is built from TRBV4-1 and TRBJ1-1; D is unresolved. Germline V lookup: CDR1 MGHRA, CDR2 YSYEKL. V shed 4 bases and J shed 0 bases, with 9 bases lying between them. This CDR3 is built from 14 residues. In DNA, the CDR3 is TGCGCCAGCAGCCCGACGAGGGTGAACACTGAAGCTTTCTTT. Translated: CASSPTRVNTEAFF.

CDR3 nucleotide sequence: TGTGCCAGTAGAAAAGGGACAGGGGACTACGAGCAGTACTTC. Its protein product is CASRKGTGDYEQYF. The genes are TRBV19 and TRBJ2-7; TRBD1 aligns across 10 bases. Germline trimming cut 6 bases from V and 3 bases from J; bases unmatched to any gene: 5. Looked up from germline, CDR1 is LNHDA and CDR2 is SQIVND (reference sequence). This CDR3 has 14 residues.

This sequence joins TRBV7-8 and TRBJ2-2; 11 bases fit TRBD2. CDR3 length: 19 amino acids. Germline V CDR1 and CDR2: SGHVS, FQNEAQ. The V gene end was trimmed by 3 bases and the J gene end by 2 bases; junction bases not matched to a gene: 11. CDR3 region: CASSFPPYSGRGNTGELFF. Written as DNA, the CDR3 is TGTGCCAGCAGCTTTCCCCCCTATAGCGGGAGGGGAAACACCGGGGAGCTGTTTTTT. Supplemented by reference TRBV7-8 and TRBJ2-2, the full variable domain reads GAGVSQSPRYKVAKRGQDVALRCDPISGHVSLFWYQQALGQGPEFLTYFQNEAQLDKSGLPSDRFFAERPEGSVSTLKIQRTQQEDSAVYLCASSFPPYSGRGNTGELFFGEGSRLTVL.

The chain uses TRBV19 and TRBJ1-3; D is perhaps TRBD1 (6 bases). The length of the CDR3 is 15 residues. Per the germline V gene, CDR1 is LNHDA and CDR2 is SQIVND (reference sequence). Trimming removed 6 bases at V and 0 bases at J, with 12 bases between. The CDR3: CASRPEGDSGNTIYF. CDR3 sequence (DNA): TGTGCCAGTAGACCTGAGGGGGACTCTGGAAACACCATATATTTT.

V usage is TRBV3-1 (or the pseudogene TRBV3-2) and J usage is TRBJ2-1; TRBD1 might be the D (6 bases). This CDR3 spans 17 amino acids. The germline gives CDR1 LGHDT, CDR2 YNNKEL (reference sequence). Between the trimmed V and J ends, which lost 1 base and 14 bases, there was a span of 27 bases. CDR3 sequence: CASSQGLQGGLVPLEFF. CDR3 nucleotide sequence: TGTGCCAGCAGCCAAGGCCTCCAAGGGGGTCTCGTACCCCTAGAGTTCTTC.

CDR3: CASSLKGLYNEQFF. The CDR3 DNA sequence: TGTGCCAGCAGCTTGAAGGGACTCTACAATGAGCAGTTCTTC. This chain uses TRBV5-6 with TRBJ2-1; possible D gene TRBD2, 6 bases. V shed 1 base and J shed 3 bases, with 8 bases lying between them. This CDR3 is built from 14 residues. Per germline, CDR1 SGHDT and CDR2 YYEEEE.

Here the CDR3 DNA reads TGTGCCAGCTCACCACCGGAGCCAGCGGGAAACTTCGGGCAGTACTTC. This encodes CASSPPEPAGNFGQYF. The V call is TRBV18, the J call TRBJ2-7; 7 positions agree with TRBD2. This CDR3 comprises 16 residues. J lost 9 bases, V lost 0 bases, and 14 bases had no gene match. Per germline, CDR1 KGHSH and CDR2 LQKENI. The whole variable domain, filled in from reference TRBV18 and TRBJ2-7, reads NAGVMQNPRHLVRRRGQEARLRCSPMKGHSHVYWYRQLPEEGLKFMVYLQKENIIDESGMPKERFSAEFPKEGPSILRIQQVVRGDSAAYFCASSPPEPAGNFGQYFGPGTRLTVT.

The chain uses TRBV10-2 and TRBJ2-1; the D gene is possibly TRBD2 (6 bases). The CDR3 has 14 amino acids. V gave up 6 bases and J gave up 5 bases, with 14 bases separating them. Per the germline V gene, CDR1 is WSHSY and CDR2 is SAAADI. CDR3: CASREGLINNEQFF. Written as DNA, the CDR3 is TGCGCCAGCAGGGAGGGACTTATAAACAATGAGCAGTTCTTC.

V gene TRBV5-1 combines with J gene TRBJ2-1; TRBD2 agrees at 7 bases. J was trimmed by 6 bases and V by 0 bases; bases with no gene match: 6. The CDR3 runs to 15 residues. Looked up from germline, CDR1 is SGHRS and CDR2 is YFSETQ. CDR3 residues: CASSLGLGGSNEQFF. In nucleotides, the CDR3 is TGCGCCAGCAGCTTGGGACTGGGCGGGAGCAATGAGCAGTTCTTC.

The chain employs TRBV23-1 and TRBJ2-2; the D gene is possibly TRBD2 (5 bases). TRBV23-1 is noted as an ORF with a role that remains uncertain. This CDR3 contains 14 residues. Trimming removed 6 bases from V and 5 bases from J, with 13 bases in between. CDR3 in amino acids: CASRSPRGTGELFF. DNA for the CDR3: TGCGCCAGCAGGTCCCCCCGGGGAACCGGGGAGCTGTTTTTT.

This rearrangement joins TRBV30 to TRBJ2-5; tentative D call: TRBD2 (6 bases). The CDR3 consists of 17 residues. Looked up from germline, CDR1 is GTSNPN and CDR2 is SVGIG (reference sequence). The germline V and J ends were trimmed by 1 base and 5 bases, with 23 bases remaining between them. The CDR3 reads CAWSGRAGRRFWETQYF. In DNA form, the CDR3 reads TGTGCCTGGAGTGGTAGAGCGGGCCGTAGGTTCTGGGAGACCCAGTACTTC.

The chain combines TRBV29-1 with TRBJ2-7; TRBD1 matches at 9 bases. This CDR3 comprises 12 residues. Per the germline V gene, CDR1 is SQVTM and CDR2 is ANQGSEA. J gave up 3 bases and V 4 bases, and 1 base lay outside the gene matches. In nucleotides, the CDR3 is TGCAGCGTTGGACAGGGGGTCTACGAGCAGTACTTC. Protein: CSVGQGVYEQYF.

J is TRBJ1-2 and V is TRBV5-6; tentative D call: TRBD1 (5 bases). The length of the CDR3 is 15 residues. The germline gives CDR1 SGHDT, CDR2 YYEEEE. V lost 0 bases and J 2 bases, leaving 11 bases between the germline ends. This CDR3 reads CASSLEGGVNYGYTF. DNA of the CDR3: TGTGCCAGCAGCTTGGAAGGAGGGGTAAACTATGGCTACACCTTC. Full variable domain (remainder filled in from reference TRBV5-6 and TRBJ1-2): DAGVTQSPTHLIKTRGQQVTLRCSPKSGHDTVSWYQQALGQGPQFIFQYYEEEERQRGNFPDRFSGHQFPNYSSELNVNALLLGDSALYLCASSLEGGVNYGYTFGSGTRLTVV.

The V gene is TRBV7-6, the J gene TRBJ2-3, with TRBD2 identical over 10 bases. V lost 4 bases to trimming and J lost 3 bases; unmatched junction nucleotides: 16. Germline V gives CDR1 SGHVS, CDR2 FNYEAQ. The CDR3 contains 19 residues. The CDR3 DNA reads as TGTGCCAGCAGCTCACGCCTCCGGGCTAGCGGGAGAGGTACAGATACGCAGTATTTT. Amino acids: CASSSRLRASGRGTDTQYF.

CDR3 protein: CASSSFGTTQTQYF. The CDR3 DNA is TGTGCCAGCAGCTCTTTCGGGACTACCCAGACCCAGTACTTC. The rearrangement uses TRBV7-9 and TRBJ2-5, with 7 bases that match TRBD2. CDR3 size: 14 residues. CDR1 is SEHNR and CDR2 is FQNEAQ in the germline V gene (reference sequence). V trimming: 4 bases; J trimming: 6 bases; junction bases outside the gene matches: 8.

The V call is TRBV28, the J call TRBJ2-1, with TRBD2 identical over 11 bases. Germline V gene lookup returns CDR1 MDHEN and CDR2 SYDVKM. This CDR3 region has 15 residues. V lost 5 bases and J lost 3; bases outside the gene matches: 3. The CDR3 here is CASSLAGGIYNEQFF. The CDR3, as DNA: TGTGCCAGCAGTCTAGCGGGAGGAATCTACAATGAGCAGTTCTTC. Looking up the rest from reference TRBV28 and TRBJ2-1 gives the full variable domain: DVKVTQSSRYLVKRTGEKVFLECVQDMDHENMFWYRQDPGLGLRLIYFSYDVKMKEKGDIPEGYSVSREKKERFSLILESASTNQTSMYLCASSLAGGIYNEQFFGPGTRLTVL.

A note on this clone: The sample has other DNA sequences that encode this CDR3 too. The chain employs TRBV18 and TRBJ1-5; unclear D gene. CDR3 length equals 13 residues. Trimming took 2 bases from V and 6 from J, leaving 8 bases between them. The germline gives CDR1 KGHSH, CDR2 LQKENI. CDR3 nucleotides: TGTGCCAGCTCACCATCAGGAAGTCAGCCCCAGCATTTT. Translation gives CASSPSGSQPQHF.

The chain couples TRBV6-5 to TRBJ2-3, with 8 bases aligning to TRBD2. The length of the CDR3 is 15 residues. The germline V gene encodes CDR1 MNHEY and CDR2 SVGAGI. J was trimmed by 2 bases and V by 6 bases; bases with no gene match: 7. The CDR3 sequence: CASSPLAAYTDTQYF. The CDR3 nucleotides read TGTGCCAGCAGCCCACTAGCGGCTTACACAGATACGCAGTATTTT.